These 6 T cell receptor beta chains share one sample of origin, sequenced in a study of glioma-infiltrating T cells after dendritic cell vaccination. Sequenced by immunoSEQ multiplex PCR; TCRdb stores in-frame clones only, minus some. The sample has about 73,000 clones; about four fifths are singletons. This sample comprised blood, obtained before dendritic cell vaccination. The receptors come from a human donor with glioblastoma.

The V and J genes are TRBV5-1 and TRBJ2-2; the D gene is possibly TRBD2 (5 bases). The CDR3 spans 14 residues. Deletions cut 1 base from V and 6 bases from J, with 10 bases between. Germline lookup yields CDR1 SGHRS and CDR2 YFSETQ. Written as DNA, the CDR3 is TGCGCCAGCAGCTTGACTAGGTTCGCCGGGGAGCTGTTTTTT. Encoded protein: CASSLTRFAGELFF.

V gene TRBV13 combines with J gene TRBJ1-5; a weak D match, TRBD1 (6 bases). CDR1 PRHDT and CDR2 FYEKMQ come from the germline V gene (reference sequence). The CDR3 contains 14 residues. With 0 bases removed from V and 6 bases from J, the gap between germline ends came to 9 bases. CDR3 in DNA: TGTGCCAGCAGCTTAGGGACAGGATCTCAGCCCCAGCATTTT. It yields the protein CASSLGTGSQPQHF.

This chain joins TRBV27 and TRBJ1-2, with D perhaps TRBD1 (6 bases). The CDR3 is 15 residues long. Per the germline V gene, CDR1 is MNHEY and CDR2 is SMNVEV (reference sequence). V shed 5 bases and J shed 4 bases, with 17 bases lying between them. In nucleotides, the CDR3 is TGTGCCAGCAGTCTCAGGGGCGCAAACTCCTATGGCTACACCTTC. It yields the protein CASSLRGANSYGYTF.

This clone was observed a few times. The chain joins TRBV11-3 to TRBJ1-1; D is unclear. CDR1 and CDR2 from the germline V gene are SGHNT and YENEEA. The CDR3 runs to 16 residues. V gave up 2 bases and J gave up 0 bases, with 13 bases separating them. The CDR3 protein is CASSLIQATMNTEAFF. CDR3 nucleotides: TGTGCCAGCAGCTTAATCCAGGCTACCATGAACACTGAAGCTTTCTTT.

V gene TRBV5-8 combines with J gene TRBJ1-5, with D perhaps matching TRBD1 (6 bases). This CDR3 has 15 amino acids. The germline V and J ends were trimmed by 4 bases and 2 bases, with 13 bases remaining between them. Germline lookup yields CDR1 SGHTS and CDR2 YDEGEE. The CDR3 region is CASSGNRAGNQPQHF. CDR3 DNA: TGTGCCAGCAGCGGGAACAGGGCGGGCAATCAGCCCCAGCATTTT.

The chain employs TRBV7-9 and TRBJ1-2; D unclear. Trimming stripped 5 bases from V and 4 bases from J, with 14 bases between. The germline V gene encodes CDR1 SEHNR and CDR2 FQNEAQ (reference sequence). The CDR3 length is 14 residues. The CDR3: CASSPRRVGYGYTF. CDR3 DNA sequence: TGTGCCAGCAGCCCCAGGCGGGTAGGCTATGGCTACACCTTC.